A single sample gave rise to the 5 T cell receptor beta chains below, sequenced in a study of shared clonotypes between healthy human individuals. Data came from immunoSEQ multiplex PCR; TCRdb stores just in-frame clones and leaves some out. Seen here are 470,000 or so clones, over 70% observed once, and the top ten hold 10% to 15%. Sequencing was performed on PBMCs. All receptors come from a middle-aged woman in good health. Some clones in this sample may be carry-over from other donors' samples.

The genes are TRBV30 and TRBJ2-1; 10 nucleotides align to TRBD2. Germline CDR1 and CDR2: GTSNPN and SVGIG (reference sequence). The CDR3 is 15 amino acids. The J segment lost 4 bases and the V segment lost 2 bases, leaving 5 bases of the junction unmatched. CDR3 in amino acids: CAWSNPSGGYNEQFF. In DNA, the CDR3 is TGTGCCTGGAGTAACCCTAGCGGGGGATACAATGAGCAGTTCTTC.

The chain carries TRBV9 and TRBJ1-1; D call uncertain. The CDR3 spans 13 residues. Germline V CDR1 and CDR2: SGDLS, YYNGEE. Trimming took 2 bases from V and 3 from J, leaving 8 bases between them. The DNA of the CDR3 is TGTGCCAGCAGCGTTTCCATGGACACTGAAGCTTTCTTT. It yields the protein CASSVSMDTEAFF.

This rearrangement joins TRBV6-1 to TRBJ2-2; D gene unclear. The CDR3 covers 13 residues. The germline V and J ends were trimmed by 4 bases and 1 base, with 4 bases remaining between them. Germline V gene lookup returns CDR1 MNHNS and CDR2 SASEGT. CDR3 in amino acids: CASSAENTGELFF. The CDR3 DNA follows: TGTGCCAGCAGTGCCGAGAACACCGGGGAGCTGTTTTTT.

This clone was detected only once. The V gene is TRBV11-2, the J gene TRBJ2-3; 7 bases map to TRBD2. V shed 1 base, J shed 1 base, and the junction held 5 bases outside the gene matches. Germline lookup yields CDR1 SGHAT and CDR2 FQNNGV. The CDR3 covers 16 residues. CDR3 protein: CASSLGSSGGTDTQYF. CDR3 DNA: TGTGCCAGCAGCTTAGGATCTAGCGGAGGCACAGATACGCAGTATTTT.

Remarks on this clone: One base away lies a much larger clone, so this may be a sequencing read error. The chain joins TRBV29-1 to TRBJ2-7; 8 bases match TRBD1. The length of the CDR3 is 17 residues. V shed 3 bases, J shed 4 bases, and the junction held 17 bases outside the gene matches. Germline V gene lookup returns CDR1 SQVTM and CDR2 ANQGSEA. The CDR3 loop is CSVEEGAPGQVAYEQYF. The CDR3 nucleotides read TGCAGCGTTGAGGAGGGGGCCCCGGGACAGGTGGCGTACGAGCAGTACTTC.